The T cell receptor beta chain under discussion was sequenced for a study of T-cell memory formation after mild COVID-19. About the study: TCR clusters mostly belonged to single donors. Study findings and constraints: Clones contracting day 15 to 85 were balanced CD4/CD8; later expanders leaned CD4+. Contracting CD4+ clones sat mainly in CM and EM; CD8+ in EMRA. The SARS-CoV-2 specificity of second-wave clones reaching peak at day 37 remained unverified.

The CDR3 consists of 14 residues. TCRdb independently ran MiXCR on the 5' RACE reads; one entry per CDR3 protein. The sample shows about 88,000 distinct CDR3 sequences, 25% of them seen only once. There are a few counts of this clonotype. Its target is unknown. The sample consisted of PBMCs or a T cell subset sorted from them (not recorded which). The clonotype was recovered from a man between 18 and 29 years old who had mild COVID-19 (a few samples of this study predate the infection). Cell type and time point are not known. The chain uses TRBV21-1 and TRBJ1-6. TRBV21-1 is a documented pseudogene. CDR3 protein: CASTSGGDPSPLHF. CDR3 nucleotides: TGTGCCAGCACCTCCGGGGGGGACCCATCACCCCTCCACTTT.